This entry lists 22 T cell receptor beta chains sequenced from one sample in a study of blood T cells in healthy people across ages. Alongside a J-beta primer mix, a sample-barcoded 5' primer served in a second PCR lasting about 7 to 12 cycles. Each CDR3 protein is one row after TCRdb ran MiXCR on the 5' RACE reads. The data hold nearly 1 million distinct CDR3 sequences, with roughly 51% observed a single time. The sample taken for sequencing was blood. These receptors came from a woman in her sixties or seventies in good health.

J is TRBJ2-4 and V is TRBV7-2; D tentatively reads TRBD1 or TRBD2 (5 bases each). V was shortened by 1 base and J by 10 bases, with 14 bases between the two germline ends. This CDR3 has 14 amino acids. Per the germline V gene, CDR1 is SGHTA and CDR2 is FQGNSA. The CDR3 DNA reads TGTGCCAGCAGCTTAGGGGGGTCACAGAGGATTCAGTACTTC. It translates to CASSLGGSQRIQYF.

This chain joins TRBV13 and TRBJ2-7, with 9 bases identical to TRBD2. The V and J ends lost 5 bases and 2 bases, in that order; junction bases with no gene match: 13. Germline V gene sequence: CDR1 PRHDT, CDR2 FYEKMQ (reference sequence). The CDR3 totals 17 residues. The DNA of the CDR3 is TGTGCCAGCAGCCTCGGACCAGCGGGAGGACTCACCTACGAGCAGTACTTC. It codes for CASSLGPAGGLTYEQYF.

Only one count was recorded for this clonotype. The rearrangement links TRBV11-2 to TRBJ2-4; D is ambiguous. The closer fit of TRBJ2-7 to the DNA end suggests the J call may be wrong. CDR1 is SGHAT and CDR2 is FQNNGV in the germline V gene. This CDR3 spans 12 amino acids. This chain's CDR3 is CASSQIRYEQYF. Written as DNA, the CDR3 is TGTGCCAGCAGCCAAATACGTTACGAGCAGTACTTC.

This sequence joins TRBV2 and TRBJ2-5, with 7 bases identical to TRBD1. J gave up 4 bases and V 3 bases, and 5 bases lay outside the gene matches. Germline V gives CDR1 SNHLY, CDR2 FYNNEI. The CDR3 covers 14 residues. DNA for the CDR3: TGTGCCAGCAGTGAGAGACAGGGAGCAGAGACCCAGTACTTC. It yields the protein CASSERQGAETQYF.

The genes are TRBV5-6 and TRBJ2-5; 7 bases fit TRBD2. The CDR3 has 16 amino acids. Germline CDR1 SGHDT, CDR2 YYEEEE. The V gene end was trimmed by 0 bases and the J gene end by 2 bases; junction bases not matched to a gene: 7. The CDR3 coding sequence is TGTGCCAGCAGCTTGGGGGCTAGCGGAGATCAAGAGACCCAGTACTTC. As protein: CASSLGASGDQETQYF.

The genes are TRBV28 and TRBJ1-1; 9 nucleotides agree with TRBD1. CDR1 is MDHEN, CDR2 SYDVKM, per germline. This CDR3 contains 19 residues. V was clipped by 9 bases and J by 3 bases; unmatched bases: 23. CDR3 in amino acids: CASSTLLVTGTGRDTEAFF. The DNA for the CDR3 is TGTGCCAGTAGTACCCTTTTGGTGACCGGGACAGGGAGGGACACTGAAGCTTTCTTT. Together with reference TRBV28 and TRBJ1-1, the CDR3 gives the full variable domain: DVKVTQSSRYLVKRTGEKVFLECVQDMDHENMFWYRQDPGLGLRLIYFSYDVKMKEKGDIPEGYSVSREKKERFSLILESASTNQTSMYLCASSTLLVTGTGRDTEAFFGQGTRLTVV.

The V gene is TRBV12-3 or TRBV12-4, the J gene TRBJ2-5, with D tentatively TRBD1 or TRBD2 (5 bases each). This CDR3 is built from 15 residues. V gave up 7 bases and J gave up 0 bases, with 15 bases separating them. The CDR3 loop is CASIQGVGYQETQYF. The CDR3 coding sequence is TGTGCCAGCATTCAGGGAGTGGGGTACCAAGAGACCCAGTACTTC.

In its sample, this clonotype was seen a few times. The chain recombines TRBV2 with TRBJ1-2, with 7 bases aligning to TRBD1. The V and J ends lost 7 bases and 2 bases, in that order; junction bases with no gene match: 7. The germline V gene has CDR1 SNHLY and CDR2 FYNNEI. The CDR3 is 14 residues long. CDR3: CASISGRGNYGYTF. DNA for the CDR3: TGTGCCAGCATAAGCGGCAGGGGGAACTATGGCTACACCTTC.

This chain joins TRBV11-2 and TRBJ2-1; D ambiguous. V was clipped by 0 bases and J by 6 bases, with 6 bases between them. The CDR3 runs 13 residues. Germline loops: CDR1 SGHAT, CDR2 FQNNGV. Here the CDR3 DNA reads TGTGCCAGCAGCTTAGATCTTTTCAATGAGCAGTTCTTC. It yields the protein CASSLDLFNEQFF.

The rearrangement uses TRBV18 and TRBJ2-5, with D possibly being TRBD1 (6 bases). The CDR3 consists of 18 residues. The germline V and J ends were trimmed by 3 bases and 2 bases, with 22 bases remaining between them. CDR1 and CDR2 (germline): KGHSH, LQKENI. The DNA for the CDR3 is TGTGCCAGCTCACCGAGGAACAGGGCCCGAGGAGGACAAGAGACCCAGTACTTC. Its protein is CASSPRNRARGGQETQYF.

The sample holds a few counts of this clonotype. The DNA for the CDR3 is TGTGCCAGCAACGCAGGATCCTACAATGAGCAGTTCTTC. Its translation: CASNAGSYNEQFF. The J gene is TRBJ2-1, the V gene TRBV11-2; D uncertain. CDR1 is SGHAT, CDR2 FQNNGV, per germline. The CDR3 extends over 13 amino acids. V lost 7 bases, J lost 1 base, and 8 bases lay in between.

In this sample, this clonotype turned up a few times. The DNA of the CDR3 is TGTGCCAGCAGCCCAGAGGCGCTAGCGGAATACAATGAGCAGTACTTC. Translating gives CASSPEALAEYNEQYF. The chain employs TRBV4-2 and TRBJ2-1, with 7 nucleotides matching TRBD2. The J call may be incorrect, as the DNA end agrees better with TRBJ2-7. The V gene's germline CDR1 is LGHNA and CDR2 YNFKEQ. The CDR3 contains 16 residues.

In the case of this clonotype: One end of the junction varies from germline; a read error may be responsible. The CDR3 loop is CTALRGGSQTGELFF. CDR3 coding DNA: TGCACTGCTTTGCGCGGCGGGAGTCAAACCGGGGAGCTGTTTTTT. V gene TRBV20-1 combines with J gene TRBJ2-2; 7 nucleotides match TRBD2. In germline, CDR1 is DFQATT, CDR2 SNEGSKA (reference sequence). The CDR3 has 15 amino acids.

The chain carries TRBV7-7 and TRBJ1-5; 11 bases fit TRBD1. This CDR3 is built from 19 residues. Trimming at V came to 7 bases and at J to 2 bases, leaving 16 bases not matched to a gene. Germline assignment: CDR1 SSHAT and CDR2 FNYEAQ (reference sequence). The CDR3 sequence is CASTSLGQGGLFGNQPQHF. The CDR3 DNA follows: TGTGCCAGCACCTCGCTGGGACAGGGGGGCTTATTTGGCAATCAGCCCCAGCATTTT.

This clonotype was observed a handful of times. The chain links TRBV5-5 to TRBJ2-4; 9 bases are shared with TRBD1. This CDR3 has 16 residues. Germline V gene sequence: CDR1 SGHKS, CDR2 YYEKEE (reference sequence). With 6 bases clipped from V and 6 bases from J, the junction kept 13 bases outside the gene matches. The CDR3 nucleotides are TGTGCCAGCATCCAATTAACAGGGGGCGCGGGAAACATTCAGTACTTC. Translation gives CASIQLTGGAGNIQYF.

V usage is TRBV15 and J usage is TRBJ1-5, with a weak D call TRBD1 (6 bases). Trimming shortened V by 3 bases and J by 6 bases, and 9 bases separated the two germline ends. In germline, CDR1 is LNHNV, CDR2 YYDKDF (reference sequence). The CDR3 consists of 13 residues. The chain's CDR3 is CATSSRGFQPQHF. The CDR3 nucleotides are TGTGCCACCAGCAGCAGGGGATTTCAGCCCCAGCATTTT.

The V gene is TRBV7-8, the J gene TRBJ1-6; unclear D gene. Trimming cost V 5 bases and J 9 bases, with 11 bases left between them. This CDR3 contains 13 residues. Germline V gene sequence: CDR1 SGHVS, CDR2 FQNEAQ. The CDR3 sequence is CASSRTPFSPLHF. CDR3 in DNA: TGTGCCAGCAGCCGGACGCCTTTTTCACCCCTCCACTTT.

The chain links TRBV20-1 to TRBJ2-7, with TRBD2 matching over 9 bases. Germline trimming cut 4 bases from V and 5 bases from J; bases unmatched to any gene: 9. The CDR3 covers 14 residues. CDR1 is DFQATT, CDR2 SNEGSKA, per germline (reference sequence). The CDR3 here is CSATPAGGPHEQYF. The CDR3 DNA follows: TGCAGTGCTACTCCCGCGGGAGGGCCCCACGAGCAGTACTTC.

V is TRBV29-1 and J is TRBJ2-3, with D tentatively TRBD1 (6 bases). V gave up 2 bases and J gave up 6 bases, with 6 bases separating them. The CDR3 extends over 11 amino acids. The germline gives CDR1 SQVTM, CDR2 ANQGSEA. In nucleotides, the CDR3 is TGCAGCGTTGAACAGGGGGATACGCAGTATTTT. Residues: CSVEQGDTQYF.

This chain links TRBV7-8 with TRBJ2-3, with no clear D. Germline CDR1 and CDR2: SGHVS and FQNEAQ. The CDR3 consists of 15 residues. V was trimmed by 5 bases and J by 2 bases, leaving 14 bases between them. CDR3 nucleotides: TGTGCCAGCAGCGGGGAACGGCTTCCCACAGATACGCAGTATTTT. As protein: CASSGERLPTDTQYF. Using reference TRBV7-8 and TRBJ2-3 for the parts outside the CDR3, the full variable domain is GAGVSQSPRYKVAKRGQDVALRCDPISGHVSLFWYQQALGQGPEFLTYFQNEAQLDKSGLPSDRFFAERPEGSVSTLKIQRTQQEDSAVYLCASSGERLPTDTQYFGPGTRLTVL.

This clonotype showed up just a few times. CDR3 bases: TGCGCCAGCAGCTCTACAGATCTGGGAGATACGCAGTATTTT. Translation: CASSSTDLGDTQYF. This chain links TRBV5-1 with TRBJ2-3; D remains unclear. Trimming left V 3 bases short and J 5 bases short, with 13 bases between. Looked up from germline, CDR1 is SGHRS and CDR2 is YFSETQ. The CDR3 loop spans 14 amino acids.

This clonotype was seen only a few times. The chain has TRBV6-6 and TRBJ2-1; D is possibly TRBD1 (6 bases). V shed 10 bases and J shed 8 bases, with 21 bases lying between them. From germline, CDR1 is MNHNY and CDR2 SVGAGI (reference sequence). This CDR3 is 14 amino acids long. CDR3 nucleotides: TGTGCCACCAAACCCATTAATACAGGGCATGAGCAGTTCTTC. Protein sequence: CATKPINTGHEQFF.